These 8 T cell receptor beta chains came from one sample sequenced in a study of technical replicates of blood from a few donors. The assay was immunoSEQ multiplex PCR, and TCRdb's table has in-frame clones only and misses some. The sample has about 76,000 clones, 90% to 95% seen once. Sequencing was carried out using T cells isolated from PBMCs. These receptors came from a human donor in good health.

V usage is TRBV28 and J usage is TRBJ1-2; D is ambiguous. Germline V gene sequence: CDR1 MDHEN, CDR2 SYDVKM. The germline V and J ends were trimmed by 2 bases and 5 bases, with 9 bases remaining between them. CDR3 length: 13 amino acids. The CDR3 bases are TGTGCCAGCAGTTTAACAGATGATTATGGCTACACCTTC. Its protein is CASSLTDDYGYTF.

The chain combines TRBV10-3 with TRBJ2-7, with 7 bases matching TRBD2. The junction had 7 bases not matched to a gene; V was cut back by 3 bases and J by 5 bases. This CDR3 has 14 residues. The germline V gene encodes CDR1 ENHRY and CDR2 SYGVKD. The CDR3 here is CAISDGTKTDEQYF. The CDR3 DNA reads TGTGCCATCAGTGACGGGACTAAAACGGACGAGCAGTACTTC.

The chain carries TRBV6-5 and TRBJ1-1; D may be TRBD1 (5 bases). V was pared by 2 bases and J by 5 bases, with 12 bases between. The CDR3 is 14 amino acids. CDR1 is MNHEY and CDR2 is SVGAGI in the germline V gene. The CDR3 bases are TGTGCCAGCAGTTACGGCAGGGTAGAGACTGAAGCTTTCTTT. Its protein product is CASSYGRVETEAFF.

The V call is TRBV30, the J call TRBJ2-7; 8 bases agree with TRBD2. Germline CDR1 reads GTSNPN; CDR2 reads SVGIG (reference sequence). With 4 bases clipped from V and 7 bases from J, the junction kept 12 bases outside the gene matches. The CDR3 sequence is 14 residues long. As DNA, the CDR3 is TGTGCCTGGACAGTGGGAGCGGGAGTGGAGGAGCAGTACTTC. Translation: CAWTVGAGVEEQYF. Drawing the rest from reference TRBV30 and TRBJ2-7, the complete variable domain is SQTIHQWPATLVQPVGSPLSLECTVEGTSNPNLYWYRQAAGRGLQLLFYSVGIGQISSEVPQNLSASRPQDRQFILSSKKLLLSDSGFYLCAWTVGAGVEEQYFGPGTRLTVT.

The rearrangement links TRBV7-2 to TRBJ2-2, with unresolved D. V lost 4 bases and J lost 7, with 13 bases in between. This CDR3 is 14 amino acids long. Germline V CDR1 and CDR2: SGHTA, FQGNSA. The CDR3 region is CASSWLTLSGELFF. The CDR3 coding sequence is TGTGCCAGCAGCTGGCTTACCTTAAGCGGGGAGCTGTTTTTT.

This chain joins TRBV15 and TRBJ1-1; D ambiguous. The germline V and J ends were trimmed by 6 bases and 3 bases, with 11 bases remaining between them. CDR1 is LNHNV, CDR2 YYDKDF, per germline (reference sequence). The CDR3 consists of 13 residues. The CDR3 protein is CATSGVEDTEAFF. In nucleotides, the CDR3 is TGTGCCACCAGTGGAGTGGAGGACACTGAAGCTTTCTTT.

This clone showed up just once. The chain carries TRBV27 and TRBJ1-5; no reliable D call. CDR1 and CDR2 from the germline V gene are MNHEY and SMNVEV (reference sequence). The CDR3 totals 15 residues. The V and J ends lost 2 bases and 3 bases respectively, with 11 bases between them. CDR3 protein: CASSLVSSVNQPQHF. The CDR3 DNA reads as TGTGCCAGCAGTTTAGTGAGTAGCGTCAATCAGCCCCAGCATTTT.

CDR3 residues: CASSRRHPAKNIQYF. The DNA of the CDR3 is TGCGCCAGCAGCCGTAGACACCCAGCCAAAAACATTCAGTACTTC. This rearrangement joins TRBV5-1 to TRBJ2-4; D not certain. Germline V gene lookup returns CDR1 SGHRS and CDR2 YFSETQ. CDR3 size: 15 residues. V was clipped by 4 bases and J by 0 bases, with 11 bases between them.